The clone carrying this T cell receptor (beta chain) was seen a handful of times. Per the germline V gene, CDR1 is DFQATT and CDR2 is SNEGSKA (reference sequence). The germline V and J ends were trimmed by 5 bases and 6 bases, with 17 bases remaining between them. The CDR3 covers 14 residues. Using its own MiXCR run on the 5' RACE reads, TCRdb lists one record per CDR3 protein. The sample records some 120,000 distinct CDR3 sequences, around 13% being singletons. The data were obtained in a study of CD8 T cells in ankylosing spondylitis. V gene TRBV20-1 combines with J gene TRBJ2-1; maybe TRBD2 (6 bases). This receptor was taken from a female donor with ankylosing spondylitis or in good health (not recorded which). The specimen sequenced was blood, either unsorted or a sorted T cell fraction (not recorded which). The CDR3 loop is CSASTGTLLNEQFF. In DNA, the CDR3 is TGCAGTGCTTCCACCGGGACTCTACTCAATGAGCAGTTCTTC.